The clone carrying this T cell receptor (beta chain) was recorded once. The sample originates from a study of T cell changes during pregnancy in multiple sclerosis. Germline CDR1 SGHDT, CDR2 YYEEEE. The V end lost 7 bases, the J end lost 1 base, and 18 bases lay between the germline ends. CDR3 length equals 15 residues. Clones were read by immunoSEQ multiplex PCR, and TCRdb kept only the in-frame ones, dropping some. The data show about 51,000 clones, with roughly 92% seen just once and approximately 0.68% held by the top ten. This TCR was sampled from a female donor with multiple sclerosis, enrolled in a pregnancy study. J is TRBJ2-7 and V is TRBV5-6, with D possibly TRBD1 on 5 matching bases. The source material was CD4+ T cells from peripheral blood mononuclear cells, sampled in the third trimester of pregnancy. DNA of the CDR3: TGTGCCAGCCATCCCCCTGGGCAGGGATCCTACGAGCAGTACTTC. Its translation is CASHPPGQGSYEQYF.